This is a list of T cell receptor beta chains from one sample in a study of blood T cell repertoires in COVID-19. Here immunoSEQ multiplex PCR was the method, and the copy in TCRdb shows in-frame clones only, minus some. This table holds 270,000 or so clones, roughly 93% found once. Specimen: PBMCs or T cells enriched from blood (not recorded which). The receptors come from a woman between 40 and 50 years old with acute COVID-19. CDR3s include the opening cysteine and the closing phenylalanine or tryptophan. A D gene is named only where the DNA matches it firmly. Expanded clones get a size class; other rows say once, few or many, or leave the size out.

V	D	size	J	DNA	CDR3
TRBV6-5	TRBD1	NA	TRBJ1-6	TGTGCCAGCAGTTGGGACAGGGATAATTCACCCCTCCACTTT	CASSWDRDNSPLHF
TRBV19	TRBD1	NA	TRBJ1-4	TGTGCCAGTAGTATGACAGGGGATTTGAAAAAACTGTTTTTT	CASSMTGDLKKLFF
TRBV5-4	NA	NA	TRBJ2-5	TGTGCCAGCAGCCGACGAGGAGAGACCCAGTACTTC	CASSRRGETQYF
TRBV5-3	NA	NA	TRBJ1-5	TGTGCCAGAACCCGCGGGGGGGGTGGTGCTCAGCCCCAGCATTTT	CARTRGGGGAQPQHF
TRBV5-1	NA	few	TRBJ2-1	TGCGCCAGCAGCTTGGTGGGCGCGAGGGGGAATGAGCAGTTCTTC	CASSLVGARGNEQFF
TRBV27	NA	NA	TRBJ1-1	TGTGCCAGCAGTATAAACAGGGCTAGAAACACTGAAGCTTTCTTT	CASSINRARNTEAFF
TRBV9	NA	NA	TRBJ2-3	TGTGCCAGCAGCGTCAGGGATACGCAGTATTTT	CASSVRDTQYF
TRBV19	TRBD2	once	TRBJ2-5	TGTGCCAGTAGGTTAGCGGGAGAGACCCAGTACTTC	CASRLAGETQYF
TRBV29-1	TRBD2	NA	TRBJ2-7	TGCAGCGTTGAAAGGGCTAGCGGGATGCAGTACTTC	CSVERASGMQYF
TRBV5-1	TRBD2	NA	TRBJ2-1	TGCGCCAGCAGCCCCGGACTAGCGGGGGGGCTCGTCAATGAGCAGTTCTTC	CASSPGLAGGLVNEQFF
TRBV18	NA	once	TRBJ2-7	TGTGCCAGCTCACCCCCTTCGAGTTACGAGCAGTACTTC	CASSPPSSYEQYF
TRBV11-2	NA	NA	TRBJ1-1	TGTGCCAGCAGCTTAGTCAGGGAGAACACTGAAGCTTTCTTT	CASSLVRENTEAFF
TRBV18	NA	once	TRBJ1-2	TGTGCCAGCTCAATTCGGGATGGCTATGGCTACACCTTC	CASSIRDGYGYTF
TRBV2	TRBD1	NA	TRBJ1-1	TGTGCCAGCTCGGGCCACAGGGGAGGTACTGAAGCTTTCTTT	CASSGHRGGTEAFF
TRBV30	NA	NA	TRBJ2-1	TGTGCCTGGGCCCAATCTAGCTCTGCCTACAATGAGCAGTTCTTC	CAWAQSSSAYNEQFF
TRBV4-2	TRBD1	NA	TRBJ2-4	TGTGCCAGCAGCCAAGAAGGGGGCAGTCGAAACATTCAGTACTTC	CASSQEGGSRNIQYF
TRBV7-9	TRBD1	NA	TRBJ2-7	TGTGCCAGCAGCCCCCGACAGGGCTACGAGCAGTACTTC	CASSPRQGYEQYF
TRBV28	NA	NA	TRBJ1-2	TGTGCCAGCAGCCGAACAGGGTTCGACTATGGCTACACCTTC	CASSRTGFDYGYTF
TRBV6-5	TRBD1	NA	TRBJ1-4	TGTGCCAGCAGATCCAGGGGGCGCAATGAAAAACTGTTTTTT	CASRSRGRNEKLFF
TRBV18	TRBD1	NA	TRBJ2-1	TGTGCCAGCTCACCAATTGAGGGACAGGGAATCGGTGAGCAGTTCTTC	CASSPIEGQGIGEQFF
TRBV5-4	NA	NA	TRBJ2-3	TGTGCCAGCAGCTCGGGGGCTAGCGGAGGAACAGATACGCAGTATTTT	CASSSGASGGTDTQYF
TRBV4-2	TRBD1	NA	TRBJ2-1	TGTGCCAGCAGCCCCCCCGAAGCGGACAGGGGCAATGAGCAGTTCTTC	CASSPPEADRGNEQFF
TRBV4-1	NA	NA	TRBJ1-4	TGCGCCAGCAGCCCCTGGGGGGGGCGAGAAAAACTGTTTTTT	CASSPWGGREKLFF
TRBV7-2	NA	NA	TRBJ1-5	TGTGCCAGCAGCTTAGAACGCGATCAGCCCCAGCATTTT	CASSLERDQPQHF